What follows are 27 T cell receptor beta chains derived from one specimen sequenced in a study of blood T cell repertoires in COVID-19. This table comes from immunoSEQ multiplex PCR, and its TCRdb copy is limited to in-frame clones, with some not included. The sample consists of about 64,000 clones, 70% to 90% of them appearing once. The sequenced sample was peripheral blood. These receptor sequences come from a man aged 70 or older with acute or convalescent COVID-19.

The rearrangement joins TRBV7-9 to TRBJ1-6; D might be TRBD1 (5 bases). The germline V gene has CDR1 SEHNR and CDR2 FQNEAQ (reference sequence). This CDR3 region has 15 residues. Trimming shortened V by 2 bases and J by 4 bases, and 9 bases separated the two germline ends. CDR3: CASSLPTEYNSPLHF. The CDR3 bases are TGTGCCAGCAGCTTACCGACAGAGTATAATTCACCCCTCCACTTT.

This chain uses TRBV27 with TRBJ1-2, with D possibly being TRBD1 (6 bases). V was shortened by 5 bases and J by 4 bases, with 32 bases between the two germline ends. The CDR3 covers 20 residues. CDR1 is MNHEY, CDR2 SMNVEV, per germline (reference sequence). DNA of the CDR3: TGTGCCAGCAGTGTATTCCCCCTGGCTCGGTGGACAGCGAACTCCTATGGCTACACCTTC. Translated, it gives CASSVFPLARWTANSYGYTF.

This chain links TRBV9 with TRBJ2-7, with TRBD2 as a possible D gene (5 bases). The germline V gene encodes CDR1 SGDLS and CDR2 YYNGEE. The ends were cut back, 0 bases at V and 3 bases at J, with 13 bases in the middle. The CDR3 has 15 residues. The CDR3 protein is CASSVEAGIGYEQYF. For the CDR3, the DNA is TGTGCCAGCAGCGTAGAAGCCGGGATAGGCTACGAGCAGTACTTC.

This clone was detected once. This chain links TRBV18 with TRBJ2-3; 9 positions agree with TRBD2. Per germline, CDR1 KGHSH and CDR2 LQKENI. With 1 base clipped from V and 4 bases from J, the junction kept 0 bases outside the gene matches. This CDR3 has 14 residues. As DNA, the CDR3 is TGTGCCAGCTCACCACTAGCGGGGGCAGATACGCAGTATTTT. This codes for CASSPLAGADTQYF.

The rearrangement uses TRBV18 and TRBJ1-1, with TRBD1 as a possible D gene (6 bases). The germline V gene has CDR1 KGHSH and CDR2 LQKENI. CDR3 length: 14 amino acids. The V end lost 6 bases, the J end lost 2 bases, and 13 bases lay between the germline ends. The CDR3 here is CASSPQGTNTEAFF. The CDR3 bases are TGTGCCAGCTCGCCCCAGGGGACCAACACTGAAGCTTTCTTT.

The chain uses TRBV4-3 and TRBJ2-3, with 8 bases matching TRBD2. CDR1 is LGHNA and CDR2 is YSLEER in the germline V gene. Unmatched junction bases numbered 5, after V lost 1 base and J lost 5 bases. The CDR3 totals 15 residues. CDR3 DNA sequence: TGCGCCAGCAGCCAAGGGGCGGGGGGAAGAGATACGCAGTATTTT. It is translated as CASSQGAGGRDTQYF.

The V call is TRBV19, the J call TRBJ1-2; TRBD1 aligns across 7 bases. V lost 5 bases to trimming and J lost 2 bases; unmatched junction nucleotides: 5. Germline lookup yields CDR1 LNHDA and CDR2 SQIVND (reference sequence). The CDR3 is 14 amino acids. In DNA form, the CDR3 reads TGTGCCAGTAGTGACAGGGTCCGGAACTATGGCTACACCTTC. Its protein product is CASSDRVRNYGYTF.

V and J are TRBV29-1 and TRBJ2-1; 7 positions match TRBD1. Germline V lookup: CDR1 SQVTM, CDR2 ANQGSEA. There are 13 residues in the CDR3. The J segment lost 5 bases and the V segment lost 3 bases, leaving 4 bases of the junction unmatched. The CDR3 DNA reads as TGCAGCGTTGAGGTAGGGGGCCACAATGAGCAGTTCTTC. It translates to CSVEVGGHNEQFF.

The chain links TRBV30 to TRBJ1-4; 7 bases align to TRBD1. Germline-derived CDR1 and CDR2 are GTSNPN and SVGIG (reference sequence). V lost 7 bases to trimming and J lost 4 bases; unmatched junction nucleotides: 9. The CDR3 runs to 14 residues. The CDR3 bases are TGTGCCTACAACCGGGACAGCTTTAATGAAAAACTGTTTTTT. Translation gives CAYNRDSFNEKLFF. The full variable domain, completed using reference TRBV30 and TRBJ1-4, is SQTIHQWPATLVQPVGSPLSLECTVEGTSNPNLYWYRQAAGRGLQLLFYSVGIGQISSEVPQNLSASRPQDRQFILSSKKLLLSDSGFYLCAYNRDSFNEKLFFGSGTQLSVL.

About this clone itself: Other DNA sequences in this specimen translate into the identical CDR3. This sequence joins TRBV7-9 and TRBJ2-7, with 10 bases matching TRBD1. CDR3 length equals 14 residues. In germline, CDR1 is SEHNR, CDR2 FQNEAQ (reference sequence). J was trimmed by 7 bases and V by 4 bases; bases with no gene match: 7. The CDR3 coding sequence is TGTGCCAGCAGCTCGCCGGGACAGGGGAGAGAGCAGTACTTC. Translating it yields CASSSPGQGREQYF.

This clone was recorded once. V usage is TRBV27 and J usage is TRBJ1-2; 7 positions agree with TRBD1. J gave up 3 bases and V 4 bases, and 5 bases lay outside the gene matches. The germline CDR1 and CDR2 sequences are MNHEY and SMNVEV (reference sequence). This CDR3 is built from 14 residues. CDR3 sequence: CASSSLGQDYGYTF. CDR3 nucleotides: TGTGCCAGCAGTTCACTCGGACAGGACTATGGCTACACCTTC.

V and J are TRBV7-2 and TRBJ1-5; D gene uncertain. This CDR3 region has 14 residues. In germline, CDR1 is SGHTA, CDR2 FQGNSA. The germline V and J ends were trimmed by 5 bases and 4 bases, with 12 bases remaining between them. The CDR3 sequence is CASSLPGWNQPQHF. The CDR3 nucleotides are TGTGCCAGCAGCCTTCCCGGTTGGAATCAGCCCCAGCATTTT.

This chain joins TRBV2 and TRBJ2-3, with D possibly matching TRBD2 (6 bases). CDR3 length equals 15 residues. Per germline, CDR1 SNHLY and CDR2 FYNNEI. Trimming shortened V by 3 bases and J by 6 bases, and 16 bases separated the two germline ends. This CDR3 reads CASSDGGVIVDTQYF. CDR3 sequence (DNA): TGTGCCAGCAGTGATGGAGGGGTAATAGTTGATACGCAGTATTTT.

The chain combines TRBV9 with TRBJ2-1, with D perhaps TRBD2 (6 bases). The CDR3 has 15 residues. V gave up 3 bases and J gave up 10 bases, with 20 bases separating them. Germline V gene lookup returns CDR1 SGDLS and CDR2 YYNGEE. The CDR3 DNA follows: TGTGCCAGCAGCGCCGGGACTGGCATTGGTCGCGAGCAGTTCTTC. It codes for CASSAGTGIGREQFF.

The chain has TRBV28 and TRBJ2-3; tentatively, D is TRBD2 (6 bases). CDR1 and CDR2 from the germline V gene are MDHEN and SYDVKM. The CDR3 consists of 15 residues. The ends were cut back, 7 bases at V and 2 bases at J, with 16 bases in the middle. CDR3 loop: CASTDAGLYTDTQYF. The CDR3 DNA reads as TGTGCCAGCACCGATGCGGGGCTCTACACAGATACGCAGTATTTT.

This clone was detected once. V gene TRBV19 combines with J gene TRBJ2-3; 16 positions match TRBD2. CDR1 and CDR2 from the germline V gene are LNHDA and SQIVND (reference sequence). The junction had 3 bases not matched to a gene; V was cut back by 3 bases and J by 6 bases. The CDR3 is 16 amino acids. The CDR3 DNA follows: TGTGCCAGTAGTATGGGACTAGCGGGGGGGCTGGATACGCAGTATTTT. Amino acids: CASSMGLAGGLDTQYF.

The chain carries TRBV7-2 and TRBJ1-3; D is possibly TRBD1 (6 bases). This CDR3 is 14 amino acids long. Trimming removed 5 bases at V and 2 bases at J, with 10 bases between. Germline V gene lookup returns CDR1 SGHTA and CDR2 FQGNSA. DNA of the CDR3: TGTGCCAGCAGCCTGAGGACAGCTGGAAACACCATATATTTT. Its translation: CASSLRTAGNTIYF.

The chain couples TRBV7-9 to TRBJ1-4; perhaps TRBD1 as D (5 bases). V lost 5 bases and J 6 bases, leaving 13 bases between the germline ends. This CDR3 contains 14 residues. Germline CDR1 is SEHNR and CDR2 is FQNEAQ (reference sequence). This CDR3 is CASSRLGQDEKLFF. The CDR3 region has the DNA TGTGCCAGCAGCCGGTTGGGGCAGGATGAAAAACTGTTTTTT.

This sequence joins TRBV6-5 and TRBJ1-1; D gene uncertain. The CDR3 has 15 residues. Germline V gene sequence: CDR1 MNHEY, CDR2 SVGAGI. Between the trimmed V and J ends, which lost 5 bases and 5 bases, there was a span of 18 bases. CDR3: CASSQHNREGTEAFF. Here the CDR3 DNA reads TGTGCCAGCAGTCAACATAACCGGGAAGGGACTGAAGCTTTCTTT.

The V gene is TRBV28, the J gene TRBJ1-2; 8 bases fit TRBD1. Trimming took 3 bases from V and 8 from J; bases not matched to a gene: 5. The germline V gene has CDR1 MDHEN and CDR2 SYDVKM. This CDR3 comprises 13 residues. Written as DNA, the CDR3 is TGTGCCAGCAGTTTTTCAGGGGGCTGGGGCTACACCTTC. It yields the protein CASSFSGGWGYTF.

Notes on this clone: A junction end diverges from the germline sequence, so it may reflect a read error. This CDR3 is also generated by other DNA sequences in the sample. The chain joins TRBV5-1 to TRBJ2-5; tentatively, D is TRBD1 or TRBD2 (5 bases each). Germline V gene sequence: CDR1 SGHRS, CDR2 YFSETQ. The CDR3 length is 12 residues. Here the CDR3 DNA reads TGTGCCAGCAGCTTGAGGGGAGAGACCCAGTACTTC. Translated: CASSLRGETQYF.

CDR3 in amino acids: CASSRRGTAGYEQYF. CDR3 DNA sequence: TGTGCCAGTAGCCGACGCGGGACAGCGGGTTACGAGCAGTACTTC. The chain has TRBV19 and TRBJ2-7, with a weak D call TRBD1 (7 bases). Germline loops: CDR1 LNHDA, CDR2 SQIVND (reference sequence). Trimming took off 6 bases at V and 4 bases at J, with 19 bases between the two ends. The CDR3 sequence is 15 residues long.

The gene calls are TRBV5-1 and TRBJ2-1, with D possibly matching TRBD2 (6 bases). Germline assignment: CDR1 SGHRS and CDR2 YFSETQ. Trimming left V 4 bases short and J 0 bases short, with 11 bases between. This CDR3 is built from 15 residues. The DNA of the CDR3 is TGCGCCAGCAGCCCACGGGGGAGCTCCTACAATGAGCAGTTCTTC. Protein product: CASSPRGSSYNEQFF.

The count of this clone is one. The J gene is TRBJ2-7, the V gene TRBV7-9; TRBD1 matches at 11 bases. CDR1 is SEHNR and CDR2 is FQNEAQ in the germline V gene (reference sequence). V gave up 4 bases and J gave up 6 bases; unmatched junction bases: 5. CDR3 length equals 14 residues. The CDR3 DNA follows: TGTGCCAGCAGCTATCCGGGACAGGGGGTCGAGCAGTACTTC. This codes for CASSYPGQGVEQYF. Full variable domain (rest looked up from reference TRBV7-9 and TRBJ2-7): DTGVSQNPRHKITKRGQNVTFRCDPISEHNRLYWYRQTLGQGPEFLTYFQNEAQLEKSRLLSDRFSAERPKGSFSTLEIQRTEQGDSAMYLCASSYPGQGVEQYFGPGTRLTVT.

The J gene is TRBJ2-7, the V gene TRBV30; tentative D call: TRBD1 (6 bases). The CDR3 is 15 amino acids. Germline V CDR1 and CDR2: GTSNPN, SVGIG (reference sequence). Trimming took 4 bases from V and 3 from J, leaving 19 bases between them. The CDR3 nucleotides are TGTGCCTGGACTCCGAAGTGGGGGCGTCACTACGAGCAGTACTTC. Translated: CAWTPKWGRHYEQYF.

This chain uses TRBV7-2 with TRBJ2-7, with 9 bases matching TRBD1. Germline trimming cut 4 bases from V and 7 bases from J; bases unmatched to any gene: 5. The length of the CDR3 is 13 residues. CDR1 is SGHTA and CDR2 is FQGNSA in the germline V gene. CDR3 DNA sequence: TGTGCCAGCAGCTGGGGACAGGGTCGGGAGCAGTACTTC. Its protein product is CASSWGQGREQYF. Together with reference TRBV7-2 and TRBJ2-7, the CDR3 gives the full variable domain: GAGVSQSPSNKVTEKGKDVELRCDPISGHTALYWYRQSLGQGLEFLIYFQGNSAPDKSGLPSDRFSAERTGGSVSTLTIQRTQQEDSAVYLCASSWGQGREQYFGPGTRLTVT.

This clone was detected only a few times. V and J are TRBV7-2 and TRBJ2-3, with D maybe TRBD2 (7 bases). CDR1 is SGHTA and CDR2 is FQGNSA in the germline V gene. V was trimmed by 5 bases and J by 1 base, leaving 13 bases between them. CDR3 size: 15 residues. CDR3 protein: CASSPLGGGTDTQYF. The CDR3 DNA reads TGTGCCAGCAGCCCGTTAGGGGGGGGCACAGATACGCAGTATTTT.